The 5 T cell receptor beta chains given below trace back to one sample, sequenced in a study of cytomegalovirus exposure and HLA in healthy donors. PCR employed 60 Vbeta and 13 Jbeta primers. The assay was immunoSEQ multiplex PCR, and TCRdb's table has in-frame clones only and misses some. The table lists approximately 170,000 clones, about 65% of them singletons, with 1.5% in the top ten. The sample taken for sequencing was PBMCs. These TCRs come from a girl aged 5-17 years in good health and CMV-seronegative.

The gene calls are TRBV29-1 and TRBJ2-1, with TRBD2 matching 8 bases. V dropped 5 bases and J dropped 1; count of bases not matched to a gene: 4. The germline V gene encodes CDR1 SQVTM and CDR2 ANQGSEA. This CDR3 has 14 residues. The CDR3 coding sequence is TGCAGCGTTTCACTAGCGGAATCCTACAATGAGCAGTTCTTC. Residues: CSVSLAESYNEQFF.

The V gene is TRBV7-2, the J gene TRBJ1-6, with a tentative D call TRBD1 (5 bases). Germline CDR1 and CDR2: SGHTA and FQGNSA. V lost 3 bases to trimming and J lost 10 bases, with 22 bases between them. The CDR3 is made up of 17 amino acids. CDR3 nucleotides: TGTGCCAGCAGCTTCCAAACAGTCAGGCAATCAGGGTCACCCCTCCACTTT. Its protein is CASSFQTVRQSGSPLHF.

The gene calls are TRBV30 and TRBJ2-7; D is possibly TRBD2 (5 bases). The germline V and J ends were trimmed by 0 bases and 6 bases, with 9 bases remaining between them. The CDR3 is made up of 12 amino acids. Germline V gives CDR1 GTSNPN, CDR2 SVGIG (reference sequence). In DNA, the CDR3 is TGTGCCTGGAGTGTACCCAGCGGCGAGCAGTACTTC. Protein: CAWSVPSGEQYF. Together with reference TRBV30 and TRBJ2-7, the CDR3 gives the full variable domain: SQTIHQWPATLVQPVGSPLSLECTVEGTSNPNLYWYRQAAGRGLQLLFYSVGIGQISSEVPQNLSASRPQDRQFILSSKKLLLSDSGFYLCAWSVPSGEQYFGPGTRLTVT.

A single count supports this clone. The identical CDR3 is also encoded by other nucleotide sequences in the sample. V and J are TRBV4-1 and TRBJ2-7; 9 nucleotides line up with TRBD1. V lost 4 bases, J lost 0 bases, and 1 base stayed unmatched. Per the germline V gene, CDR1 is MGHRA and CDR2 is YSYEKL. The CDR3 is made up of 14 amino acids. The CDR3 spells CASSPDRGSYEQYF. The CDR3 bases are TGCGCCAGCAGCCCGGACAGGGGCTCCTACGAGCAGTACTTC.

V and J are TRBV5-1 and TRBJ2-1, with TRBD2 matching 9 bases. Germline CDR1 and CDR2: SGHRS and YFSETQ. The V gene end was trimmed by 0 bases and the J gene end by 7 bases; junction bases not matched to a gene: 8. The CDR3 runs 16 residues. CDR3 bases: TGCGCCAGCAGCTTGGCTGGCGGGGGGGCTCGGAATGAGCAGTTCTTC. This sequence encodes CASSLAGGGARNEQFF.